This TCR beta chain comes out of a study of human T cells and chemical hapten exposure. About the research overall: Diphenylcyclopropenone doses were given weekly to the scalps of patients across the roughly 22-week study. Study outcomes and limitations: High-frequency TCRs, those above 1 in 1000, stayed the same after DPC sensitization.

Time point reported: pre-sensitization, week 0. The treatment denotes: therapeutic diphenylcyclopropenone sensitization with weekly scalp DPC. V dropped 4 bases and J dropped 2 bases, with 12 bases sitting between them. The CDR3 consists of 15 residues. The germline gives CDR1 SEHNR, CDR2 FQNEAQ (reference sequence). This clonotype has more than one count but fewer than ten. What it binds is not known. In the library, unique molecular identifiers were attached to individual cDNA molecules. TCRdb independently ran MiXCR on the RACE reads; one entry per CDR3 protein. Of some 300,000 distinct CDR3 sequences listed, 5.5% were seen once; the top ten hold over 6.5%.

Sequencing used whole blood, obtained in connection with sensitization to the hapten diphenylcyclopropenone (DPC). The chain recombines TRBV7-9 with TRBJ2-1; D is possibly TRBD1 (6 bases). This TCR came from a woman aged 18-29 years with alopecia areata. Some clones in this sample may be carry-over from other donors' samples. CDR3 DNA: TGTGCCAGCAGCTACGGGCAGGGGACCTACAATGAGCAGTTCTTC. This codes for CASSYGQGTYNEQFF.